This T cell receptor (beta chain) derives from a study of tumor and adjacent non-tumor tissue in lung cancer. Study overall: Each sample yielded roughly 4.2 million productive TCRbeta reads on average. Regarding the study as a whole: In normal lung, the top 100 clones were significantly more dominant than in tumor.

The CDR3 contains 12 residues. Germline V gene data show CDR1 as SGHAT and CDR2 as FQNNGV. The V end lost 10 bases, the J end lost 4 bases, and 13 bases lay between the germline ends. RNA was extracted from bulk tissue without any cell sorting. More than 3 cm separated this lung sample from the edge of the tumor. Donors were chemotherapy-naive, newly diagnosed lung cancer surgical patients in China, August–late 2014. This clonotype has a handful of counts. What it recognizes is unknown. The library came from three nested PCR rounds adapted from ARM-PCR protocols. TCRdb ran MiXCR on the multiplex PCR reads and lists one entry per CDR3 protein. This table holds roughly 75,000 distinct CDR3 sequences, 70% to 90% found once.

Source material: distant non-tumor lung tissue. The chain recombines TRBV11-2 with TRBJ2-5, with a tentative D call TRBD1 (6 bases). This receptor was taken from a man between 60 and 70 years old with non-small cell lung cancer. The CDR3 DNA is TGTGCCAACACTGTAGGGGGAGAGACCCAGTACTTC. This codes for CANTVGGETQYF.